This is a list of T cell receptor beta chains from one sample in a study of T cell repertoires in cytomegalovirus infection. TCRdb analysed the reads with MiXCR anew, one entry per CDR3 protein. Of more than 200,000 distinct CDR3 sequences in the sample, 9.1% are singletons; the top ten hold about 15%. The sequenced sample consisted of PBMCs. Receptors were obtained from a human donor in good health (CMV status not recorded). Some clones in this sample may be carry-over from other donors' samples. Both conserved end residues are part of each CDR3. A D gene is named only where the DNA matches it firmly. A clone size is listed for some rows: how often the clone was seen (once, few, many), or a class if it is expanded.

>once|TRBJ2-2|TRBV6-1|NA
TGTGCCAGCAGTGAAGAGGCAGAAAGGTCTAACACCGGGGAGCTGTTTTTT
CASSEEAERSNTGELFF
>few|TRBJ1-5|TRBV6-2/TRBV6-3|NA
TGTGCCAGCCTAAGGGGTAAGGGAAATCAGCCCCAGCATTTT
CASLRGKGNQPQHF
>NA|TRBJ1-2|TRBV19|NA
TGTGCCAGTAGTTCCGGACACGGCTACACCTTC
CASSSGHGYTF
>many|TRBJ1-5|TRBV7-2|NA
TGTGCCAGCAGCCCACGAAACTCTGGCAATCAGCCCCAGCATTTT
CASSPRNSGNQPQHF
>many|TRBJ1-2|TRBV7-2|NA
TGTGCCAGCAGCTTAGCCCCAGACCCCGGGGAGGGCTACACCTTC
CASSLAPDPGEGYTF
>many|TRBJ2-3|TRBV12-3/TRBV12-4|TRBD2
TGTGCCAGCAGTTTTAGACTAGCGGTCACAGATACGCAGTATTTT
CASSFRLAVTDTQYF
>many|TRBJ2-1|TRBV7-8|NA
TGTGCCAGCAGCTTTGGGGAAAGAGGCTACAATGAGCAGTTCTTC
CASSFGERGYNEQFF
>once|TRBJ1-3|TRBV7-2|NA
TGTGCCAGCAGCTTAGGGTTGGCGGGCTTAATCTCTGGAAACACCATATATTTT
CASSLGLAGLISGNTIYF
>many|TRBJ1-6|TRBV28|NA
TGTGCCAGCAGTTTAGGCAGGACACCCCTCCACTTT
CASSLGRTPLHF
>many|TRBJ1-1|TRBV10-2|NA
TGCGCCAGCAGACTAAGTCCCGGGACGTGGAACACTGAAGCTTTCTTT
CASRLSPGTWNTEAFF